This T cell receptor (beta chain) was sequenced in a study of sequential checkpoint blockade in melanoma. Study summary: Randomization was 1:1 between first-line nivolumab→ipilimumab and ipilimumab→nivolumab. Both treatment sequences were followed by maintenance nivolumab.

The CDR3 is made up of 13 amino acids. CDR1 MNHEY and CDR2 SMNVEV come from the germline V gene (reference sequence). The ends were cut back, 6 bases at V and 8 bases at J, with 11 bases in the middle. Method: immunoSEQ multiplex PCR; TCRdb's copy keeps in-frame clones and lacks some. In the table there are 25,000 to 30,000 clones, roughly 73% of which are singletons. As for treatment: randomized to nivolumab then ipilimumab (arm A) or the reverse (arm B). None of the patients previously received DNA-damaging chemotherapy. From thawed PBMCs, live CD3+CD8+ cells negative for CD19 and CD56 were sorted. This receptor was identified in a human donor with melanoma. The J gene is TRBJ1-6, the V gene TRBV27, with D possibly being TRBD1 (6 bases). Sequencing used CD8+ T cells sorted from blood (inferred from file names), obtained from a patient given nivolumab and ipilimumab in sequence. The CDR3 nucleotides read TGTGCCAGCAGGCCCCAGGGGTATTCACCCCTCCACTTT. Translated, it gives CASRPQGYSPLHF.